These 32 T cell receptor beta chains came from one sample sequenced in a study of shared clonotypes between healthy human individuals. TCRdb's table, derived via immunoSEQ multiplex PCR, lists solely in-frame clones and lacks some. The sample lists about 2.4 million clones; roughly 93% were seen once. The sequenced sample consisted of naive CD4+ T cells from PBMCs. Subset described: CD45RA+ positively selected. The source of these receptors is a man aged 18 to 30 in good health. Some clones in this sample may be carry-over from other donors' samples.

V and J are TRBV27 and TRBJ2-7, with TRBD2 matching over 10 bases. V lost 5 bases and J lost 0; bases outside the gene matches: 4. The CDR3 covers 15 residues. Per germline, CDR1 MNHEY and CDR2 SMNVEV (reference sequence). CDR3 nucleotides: TGTGCCAGCAGTCCGGGACTAGCGTTCTCCTACGAGCAGTACTTC. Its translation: CASSPGLAFSYEQYF.

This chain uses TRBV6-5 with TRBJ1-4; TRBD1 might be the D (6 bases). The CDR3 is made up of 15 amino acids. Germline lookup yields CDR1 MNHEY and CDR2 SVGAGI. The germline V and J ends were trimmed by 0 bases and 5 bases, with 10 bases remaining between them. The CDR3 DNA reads TGTGCCAGCAGTTACTCAGAGGGGGTGAATGAAAAACTGTTTTTT. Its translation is CASSYSEGVNEKLFF.

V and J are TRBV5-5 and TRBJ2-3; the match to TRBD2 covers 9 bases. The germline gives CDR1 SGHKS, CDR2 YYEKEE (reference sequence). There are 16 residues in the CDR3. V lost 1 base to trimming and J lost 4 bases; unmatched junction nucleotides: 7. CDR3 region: CASSLIDAGGSDTQYF. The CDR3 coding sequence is TGTGCCAGCAGCTTGATTGACGCGGGAGGGTCAGATACGCAGTATTTT. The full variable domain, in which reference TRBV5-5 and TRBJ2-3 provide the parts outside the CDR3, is DAGVTQSPTHLIKTRGQQVTLRCSPISGHKSVSWYQQVLGQGPQFIFQYYEKEERGRGNFPDRFSARQFPNYSSELNVNALLLGDSALYLCASSLIDAGGSDTQYFGPGTRLTVL.

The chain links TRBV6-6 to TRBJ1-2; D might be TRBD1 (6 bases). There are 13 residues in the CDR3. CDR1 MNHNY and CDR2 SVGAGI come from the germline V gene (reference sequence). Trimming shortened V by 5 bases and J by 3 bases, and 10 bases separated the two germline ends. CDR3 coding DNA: TGTGCCAGCAGTGCGGGACAACACTATGGCTACACCTTC. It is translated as CASSAGQHYGYTF.

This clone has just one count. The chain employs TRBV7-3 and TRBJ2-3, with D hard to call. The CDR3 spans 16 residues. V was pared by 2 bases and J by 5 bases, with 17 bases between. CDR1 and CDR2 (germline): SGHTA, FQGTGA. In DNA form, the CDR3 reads TGTGCCAGCAGCTTAGGGTCCGTTTGGGGTGGAGATACGCAGTATTTT. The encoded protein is CASSLGSVWGGDTQYF.

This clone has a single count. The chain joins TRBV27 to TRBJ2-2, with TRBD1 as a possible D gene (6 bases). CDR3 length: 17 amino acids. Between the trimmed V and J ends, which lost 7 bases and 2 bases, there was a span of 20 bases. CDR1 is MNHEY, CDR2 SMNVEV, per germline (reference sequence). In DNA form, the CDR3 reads TGTGCCAGCACCTCCGTCGGACAGAGAATTAACACCGGGGAGCTGTTTTTT. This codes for CASTSVGQRINTGELFF.

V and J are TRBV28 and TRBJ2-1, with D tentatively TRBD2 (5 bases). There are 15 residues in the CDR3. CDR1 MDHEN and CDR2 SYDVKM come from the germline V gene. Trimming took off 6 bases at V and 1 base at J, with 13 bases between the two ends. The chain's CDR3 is CASSPRGLSYNEQFF. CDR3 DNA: TGTGCCAGCAGCCCCCGGGGTTTATCCTACAATGAGCAGTTCTTC. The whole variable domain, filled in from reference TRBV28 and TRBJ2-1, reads DVKVTQSSRYLVKRTGEKVFLECVQDMDHENMFWYRQDPGLGLRLIYFSYDVKMKEKGDIPEGYSVSREKKERFSLILESASTNQTSMYLCASSPRGLSYNEQFFGPGTRLTVL.

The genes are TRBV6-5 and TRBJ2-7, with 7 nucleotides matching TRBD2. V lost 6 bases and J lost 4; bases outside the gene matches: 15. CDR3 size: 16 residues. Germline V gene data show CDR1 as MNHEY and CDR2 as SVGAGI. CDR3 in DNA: TGTGCCAGCAGCTACGGCGGTTGGGCTAGCGGTTACGAGCAGTACTTC. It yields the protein CASSYGGWASGYEQYF.

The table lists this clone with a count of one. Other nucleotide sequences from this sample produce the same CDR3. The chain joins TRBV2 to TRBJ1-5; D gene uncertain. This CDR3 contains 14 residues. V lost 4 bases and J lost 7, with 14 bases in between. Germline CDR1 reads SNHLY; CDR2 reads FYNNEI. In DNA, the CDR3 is TGTGCCAGCAGTGGTGGGGAGTCTCCACAGCCCCAGCATTTT. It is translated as CASSGGESPQPQHF.

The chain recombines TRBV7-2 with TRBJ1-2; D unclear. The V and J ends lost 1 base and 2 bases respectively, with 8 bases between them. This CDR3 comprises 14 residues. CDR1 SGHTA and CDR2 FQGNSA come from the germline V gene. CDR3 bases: TGTGCCAGCAGCTTAGGGACGCAGAACTATGGCTACACCTTC. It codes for CASSLGTQNYGYTF.

The CDR3 nucleotides are TGTGCCAGCAGTCAGGCTAGCGGATCCTACAATGAGCAGTTCTTC. It specifies CASSQASGSYNEQFF. The rearrangement uses TRBV6-6 and TRBJ2-1; 7 bases match TRBD2. The CDR3 extends over 15 amino acids. From germline, CDR1 is MNHNY and CDR2 SVGAGI (reference sequence). J was trimmed by 1 base and V by 5 bases; bases with no gene match: 5.

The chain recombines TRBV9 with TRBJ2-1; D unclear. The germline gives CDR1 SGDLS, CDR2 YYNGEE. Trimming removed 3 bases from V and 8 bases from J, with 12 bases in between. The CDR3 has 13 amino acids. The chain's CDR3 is CASSADYWDEQFF. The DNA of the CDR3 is TGTGCCAGCAGCGCAGATTATTGGGATGAGCAGTTCTTC.

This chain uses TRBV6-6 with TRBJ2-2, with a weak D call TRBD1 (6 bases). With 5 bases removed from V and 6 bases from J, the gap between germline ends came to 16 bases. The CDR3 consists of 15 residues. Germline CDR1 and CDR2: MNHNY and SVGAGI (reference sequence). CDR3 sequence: CASSSFRGSAGELFF. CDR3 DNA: TGTGCCAGCAGTAGTTTTAGGGGGAGCGCCGGGGAGCTGTTTTTT.

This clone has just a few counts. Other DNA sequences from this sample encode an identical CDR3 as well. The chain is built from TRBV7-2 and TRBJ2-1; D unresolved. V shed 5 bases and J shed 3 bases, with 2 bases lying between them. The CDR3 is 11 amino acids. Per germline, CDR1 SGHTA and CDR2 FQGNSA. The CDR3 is CASSIYNEQFF. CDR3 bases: TGTGCCAGCAGCATCTACAATGAGCAGTTCTTC.

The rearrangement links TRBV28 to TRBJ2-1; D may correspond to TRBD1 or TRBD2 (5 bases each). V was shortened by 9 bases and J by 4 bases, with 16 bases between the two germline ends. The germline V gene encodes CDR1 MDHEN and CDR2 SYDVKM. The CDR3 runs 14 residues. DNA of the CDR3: TGTGCCAGTCTGGGGGTCCGACGTTACAATGAGCAGTTCTTC. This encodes CASLGVRRYNEQFF.

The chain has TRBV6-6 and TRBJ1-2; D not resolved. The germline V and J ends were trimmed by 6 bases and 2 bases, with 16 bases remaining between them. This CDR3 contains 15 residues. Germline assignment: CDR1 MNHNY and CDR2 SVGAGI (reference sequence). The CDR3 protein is CASRVDRVGNYGYTF. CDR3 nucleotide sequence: TGTGCCAGCAGGGTTGACCGGGTGGGGAACTATGGCTACACCTTC.

CDR3 loop: CATRRGREKLFF. In nucleotides, the CDR3 is TGTGCCACCCGGCGGGGGAGAGAAAAACTGTTTTTT. The chain couples TRBV28 to TRBJ1-4; D is perhaps TRBD1 (5 bases). The CDR3 covers 12 residues. The V and J ends lost 10 bases and 8 bases respectively, with 14 bases between them. CDR1 is MDHEN and CDR2 is SYDVKM in the germline V gene.

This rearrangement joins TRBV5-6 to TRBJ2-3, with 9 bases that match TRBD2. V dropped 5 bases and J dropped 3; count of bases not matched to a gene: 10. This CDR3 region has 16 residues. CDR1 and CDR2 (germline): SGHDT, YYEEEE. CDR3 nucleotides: TGTGCCAGCAGACTCCAGGCTAGCGGGATTACAGATACGCAGTATTTT. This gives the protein CASRLQASGITDTQYF.

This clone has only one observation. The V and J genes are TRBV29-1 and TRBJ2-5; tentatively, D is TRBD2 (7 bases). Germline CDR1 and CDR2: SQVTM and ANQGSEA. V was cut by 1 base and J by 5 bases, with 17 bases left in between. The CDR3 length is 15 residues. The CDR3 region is CSVEGFRGGRETQYF. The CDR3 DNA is TGCAGCGTTGAAGGATTCAGGGGAGGGCGTGAGACCCAGTACTTC.

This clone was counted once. CDR3 sequence: CASSFRGPRTYEQYF. The CDR3 DNA reads TGTGCCAGCAGCTTTAGGGGACCAAGGACCTACGAGCAGTACTTC. The rearrangement joins TRBV5-8 to TRBJ2-7; D may be TRBD1 or TRBD2 (5 bases each). Trimming stripped 2 bases from V and 2 bases from J, with 14 bases between. Germline V gene sequence: CDR1 SGHTS, CDR2 YDEGEE. The CDR3 runs 15 residues.

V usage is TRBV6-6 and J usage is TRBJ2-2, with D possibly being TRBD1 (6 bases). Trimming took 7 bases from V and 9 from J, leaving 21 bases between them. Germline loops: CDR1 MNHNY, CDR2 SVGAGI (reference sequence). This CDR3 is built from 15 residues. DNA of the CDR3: TGTGCCAGCACGAGCGGAGGCTTAGGGGGTCGGGAGCTGTTTTTT. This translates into CASTSGGLGGRELFF.

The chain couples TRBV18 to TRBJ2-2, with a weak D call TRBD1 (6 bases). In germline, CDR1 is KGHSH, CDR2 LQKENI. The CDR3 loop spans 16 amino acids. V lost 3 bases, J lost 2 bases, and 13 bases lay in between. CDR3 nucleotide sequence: TGTGCCAGCTCACCTCAGCCAGGGGCAAACACCGGGGAGCTGTTTTTT. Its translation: CASSPQPGANTGELFF. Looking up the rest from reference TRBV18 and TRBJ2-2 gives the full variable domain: NAGVMQNPRHLVRRRGQEARLRCSPMKGHSHVYWYRQLPEEGLKFMVYLQKENIIDESGMPKERFSAEFPKEGPSILRIQQVVRGDSAAYFCASSPQPGANTGELFFGEGSRLTVL.

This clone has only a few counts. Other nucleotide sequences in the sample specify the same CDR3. The CDR3 region is CASSSQGGQPQHF. The DNA of the CDR3 is TGTGCCAGCAGCTCCCAGGGAGGTCAGCCCCAGCATTTT. The chain uses TRBV7-9 and TRBJ1-5, with D possibly being TRBD1 (5 bases). CDR1 is SEHNR, CDR2 FQNEAQ, per germline (reference sequence). V shed 4 bases and J shed 6 bases, with 10 bases lying between them. CDR3 size: 13 residues.

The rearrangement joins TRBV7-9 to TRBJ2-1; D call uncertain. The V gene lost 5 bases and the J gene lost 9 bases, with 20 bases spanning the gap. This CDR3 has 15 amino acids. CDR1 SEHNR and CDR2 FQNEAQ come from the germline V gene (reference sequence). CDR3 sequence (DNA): TGTGCCAGCAGCCCACGTGCGGCCCCGGCCCGTGAGCAGTTCTTC. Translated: CASSPRAAPAREQFF.

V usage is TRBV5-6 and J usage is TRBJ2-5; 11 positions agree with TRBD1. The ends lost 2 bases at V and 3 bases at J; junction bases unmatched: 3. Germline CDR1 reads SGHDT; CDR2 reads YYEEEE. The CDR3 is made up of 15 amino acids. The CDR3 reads CASSFGTGGEETQYF. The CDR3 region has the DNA TGTGCCAGCAGCTTCGGGACAGGGGGGGAAGAGACCCAGTACTTC.

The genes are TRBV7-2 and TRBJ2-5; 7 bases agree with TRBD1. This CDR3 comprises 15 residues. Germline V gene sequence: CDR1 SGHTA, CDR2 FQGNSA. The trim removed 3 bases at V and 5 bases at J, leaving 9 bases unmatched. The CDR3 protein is CASSLWDRRGETQYF. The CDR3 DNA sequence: TGTGCCAGCAGCTTGTGGGACCGCAGGGGGGAGACCCAGTACTTC. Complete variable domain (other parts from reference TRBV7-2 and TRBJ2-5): GAGVSQSPSNKVTEKGKDVELRCDPISGHTALYWYRQSLGQGLEFLIYFQGNSAPDKSGLPSDRFSAERTGGSVSTLTIQRTQQEDSAVYLCASSLWDRRGETQYFGPGTRLLVL.

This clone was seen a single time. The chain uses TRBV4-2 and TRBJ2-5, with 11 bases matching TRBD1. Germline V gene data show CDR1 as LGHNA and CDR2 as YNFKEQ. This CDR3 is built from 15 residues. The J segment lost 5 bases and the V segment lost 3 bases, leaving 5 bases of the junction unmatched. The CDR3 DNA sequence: TGTGCCAGCAGCCACCCCGGGACAGGGGGGGAGACCCAGTACTTC. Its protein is CASSHPGTGGETQYF.

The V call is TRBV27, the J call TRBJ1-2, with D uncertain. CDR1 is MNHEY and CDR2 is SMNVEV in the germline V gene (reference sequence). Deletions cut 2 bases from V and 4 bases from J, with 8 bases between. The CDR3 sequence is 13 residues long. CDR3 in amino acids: CASSLGRAYGYTF. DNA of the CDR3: TGTGCCAGCAGTTTAGGTCGGGCCTATGGCTACACCTTC.

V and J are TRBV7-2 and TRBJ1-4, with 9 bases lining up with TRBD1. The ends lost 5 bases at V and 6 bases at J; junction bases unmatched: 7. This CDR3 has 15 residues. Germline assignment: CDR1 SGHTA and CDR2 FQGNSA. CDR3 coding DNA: TGTGCCAGCAGCCGAACAGGGGGCGCTTATGAAAAACTGTTTTTT. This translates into CASSRTGGAYEKLFF.

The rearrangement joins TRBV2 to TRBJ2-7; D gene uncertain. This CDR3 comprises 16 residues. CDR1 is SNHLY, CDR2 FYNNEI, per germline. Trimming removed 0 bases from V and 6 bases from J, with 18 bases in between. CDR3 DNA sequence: TGTGCCAGCAGTGAAGCTTGGCCGCTACCCTCCCCCGAGCAGTACTTC. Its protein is CASSEAWPLPSPEQYF.

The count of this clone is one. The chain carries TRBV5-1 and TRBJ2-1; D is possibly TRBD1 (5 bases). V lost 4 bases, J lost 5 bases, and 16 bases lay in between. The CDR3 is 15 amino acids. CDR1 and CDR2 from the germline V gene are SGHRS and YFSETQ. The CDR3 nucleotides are TGCGCCAGCAGCCCCCCTTGGGGCTTTAACAATGAGCAGTTCTTC. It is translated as CASSPPWGFNNEQFF.

As DNA, the CDR3 is TGCGCCAGCAACCTGCTAGCGGGAGGCCCCACAGATACGCAGTATTTT. Protein: CASNLLAGGPTDTQYF. The chain carries TRBV5-1 and TRBJ2-3; 11 bases line up with TRBD2. In germline, CDR1 is SGHRS, CDR2 YFSETQ. The CDR3 spans 16 residues. J lost 2 bases, V lost 6 bases, and 8 bases had no gene match.